One sample yielded the 21 T cell receptor beta chains listed below, sequenced in a study of cytomegalovirus exposure and HLA in healthy donors. Primers included in the PCR were 60 Vbeta and 13 Jbeta primers. The table came from immunoSEQ multiplex PCR; TCRdb's copy has only in-frame clones and leaves some out. The sample holds some 140,000 clones; about three quarters are singletons and the top ten take about 3.9%. Sequenced material: PBMCs. Receptors originate from a man between 50 and 59 years old in good health and CMV-seropositive.

V gene TRBV11-3 combines with J gene TRBJ2-1; 9 positions match TRBD1. After removal of 4 bases from V and 8 bases from J, the junction contained 9 bases not matched to a gene. The CDR3 totals 15 residues. CDR1 is SGHNT and CDR2 is YENEEA in the germline V gene. The CDR3 reads CASSSRDRDPYEQFF. CDR3 nucleotides: TGTGCCAGCAGCTCCCGGGACAGGGACCCCTATGAGCAGTTCTTC.

This clone came up a few times. The genes are TRBV7-3 and TRBJ2-2; 10 bases fit TRBD2. The CDR3 has 15 residues. Germline values: CDR1 SGHTA, CDR2 FQGTGA. Unmatched junction bases numbered 1, after V lost 1 base and J lost 5 bases. CDR3 amino acids: CASSLNSGRTGELFF. The DNA for the CDR3 is TGTGCCAGCAGCTTAAATAGCGGGAGGACCGGGGAGCTGTTTTTT.

The chain employs TRBV25-1 and TRBJ2-1; tentative D call: TRBD2 (5 bases). The CDR3 runs to 17 residues. The germline V gene has CDR1 MGHDK and CDR2 SYGVNS. The V gene lost 10 bases and the J gene lost 4 bases, with 26 bases spanning the gap. The CDR3 region is CATSHGVASSRYNEQFF. DNA for the CDR3: TGTGCCACCTCCCACGGGGTAGCCTCTAGCCGTTACAATGAGCAGTTCTTC.

The chain is built from TRBV7-8 and TRBJ1-6, with D hard to call. The CDR3 contains 13 residues. Germline loops: CDR1 SGHVS, CDR2 FQNEAQ. The V end lost 5 bases, the J end lost 7 bases, and 9 bases lay between the germline ends. The CDR3 DNA is TGTGCCAGCAGCACGACGGGGAATTCACCCCTCCACTTT. Translating it yields CASSTTGNSPLHF.

The rearrangement links TRBV5-6 to TRBJ2-3, with a tentative D call TRBD2 (6 bases). The CDR3 is made up of 17 amino acids. CDR1 SGHDT and CDR2 YYEEEE come from the germline V gene. V was cut by 0 bases and J by 0 bases, with 14 bases left in between. CDR3 loop: CASSLVLSGVSTDTQYF. DNA of the CDR3: TGTGCCAGCAGCTTGGTTTTATCGGGGGTGAGCACAGATACGCAGTATTTT. The variable domain in full, completed from reference TRBV5-6 and TRBJ2-3, reads DAGVTQSPTHLIKTRGQQVTLRCSPKSGHDTVSWYQQALGQGPQFIFQYYEEEERQRGNFPDRFSGHQFPNYSSELNVNALLLGDSALYLCASSLVLSGVSTDTQYFGPGTRLTVL.

The chain carries TRBV5-6 and TRBJ1-1; a weak D match, TRBD1 (6 bases). This CDR3 has 15 residues. V was clipped by 4 bases and J by 7 bases, with 20 bases between them. Germline CDR1 and CDR2: SGHDT and YYEEEE. CDR3 in amino acids: CASSLLTGQEIEAFF. The DNA of the CDR3 is TGTGCCAGCAGCCTGTTGACAGGACAAGAAATTGAAGCTTTCTTT. Full variable domain (rest looked up from reference TRBV5-6 and TRBJ1-1): DAGVTQSPTHLIKTRGQQVTLRCSPKSGHDTVSWYQQALGQGPQFIFQYYEEEERQRGNFPDRFSGHQFPNYSSELNVNALLLGDSALYLCASSLLTGQEIEAFFGQGTRLTVV.

The chain carries TRBV7-9 and TRBJ1-1; 10 nucleotides match TRBD1. The CDR3 spans 15 residues. Germline V lookup: CDR1 SEHNR, CDR2 FQNEAQ (reference sequence). Unmatched junction bases numbered 3, after V lost 1 base and J lost 4 bases. The CDR3 nucleotides read TGTGCCAGCAGCTTAGGACAGGGGGCTACCACTGAAGCTTTCTTT. Amino acids: CASSLGQGATTEAFF. Together with reference TRBV7-9 and TRBJ1-1, the CDR3 gives the full variable domain: DTGVSQNPRHKITKRGQNVTFRCDPISEHNRLYWYRQTLGQGPEFLTYFQNEAQLEKSRLLSDRFSAERPKGSFSTLEIQRTEQGDSAMYLCASSLGQGATTEAFFGQGTRLTVV.

This clone was picked up a small number of times. The J gene is TRBJ1-1, the V gene TRBV29-1, with no clear D. The CDR3 spans 13 residues. The germline gives CDR1 SQVTM, CDR2 ANQGSEA. V was trimmed by 4 bases and J by 4 bases, leaving 13 bases between them. The CDR3 protein is CSVAPGMSTEAFF. The CDR3 DNA is TGCAGCGTTGCCCCAGGAATGAGCACTGAAGCTTTCTTT.

This chain links TRBV19 with TRBJ1-4; 10 bases fit TRBD1. This CDR3 contains 15 residues. With V trimmed by 5 bases and J by 8 bases, 8 bases remained unmatched. Per germline, CDR1 LNHDA and CDR2 SQIVND (reference sequence). DNA of the CDR3: TGTGCCAGTAGTCCCTGGGACAGGGGAGGAGAAAAACTGTTTTTT. Translated: CASSPWDRGGEKLFF.

V and J are TRBV19 and TRBJ1-2, with TRBD1 as a possible D gene (5 bases). The ends were cut back, 5 bases at V and 8 bases at J, with 9 bases in the middle. This CDR3 spans 11 amino acids. In germline, CDR1 is LNHDA, CDR2 SQIVND (reference sequence). Here the CDR3 reads CASSLQEGYTF. The CDR3 coding sequence is TGTGCCAGTAGTTTACAGGAAGGCTACACCTTC. Combining the CDR3 with reference TRBV19 and TRBJ1-2 gives the whole variable domain DGGITQSPKYLFRKEGQNVTLSCEQNLNHDAMYWYRQDPGQGLRLIYYSQIVNDFQKGDIAEGYSVSREKKESFPLTVTSAQKNPTAFYLCASSLQEGYTFGSGTRLTVV.

The gene calls are TRBV6-5 and TRBJ1-2, with 8 bases fitting TRBD1. Losses at the gene ends were 5 bases for V and 9 bases for J; bases not matched to a gene: 11. Germline lookup yields CDR1 MNHEY and CDR2 SVGAGI. CDR3 length: 14 amino acids. The CDR3: CASSGGGQGGSYTF. The CDR3 nucleotides are TGTGCCAGCAGTGGGGGCGGACAGGGAGGGAGCTACACCTTC.

The V call is TRBV7-2, the J call TRBJ2-5; maybe TRBD2 (5 bases). Trimming took 1 base from V and 5 from J, leaving 8 bases between them. From germline, CDR1 is SGHTA and CDR2 FQGNSA. This CDR3 contains 13 residues. CDR3 sequence: CASSLGGVETQYF. The CDR3, as DNA: TGTGCCAGCAGCTTAGGGGGAGTTGAGACCCAGTACTTC.

CDR3 sequence reads: CASSLGGPSGNTIYF. CDR3 bases: TGTGCCAGCAGTTTAGGGGGCCCCTCTGGAAACACCATATATTTT. J is TRBJ1-3 and V is TRBV28, with a possible D match to TRBD1 (6 bases). V was cut by 2 bases and J by 0 bases, with 8 bases left in between. Germline V gene sequence: CDR1 MDHEN, CDR2 SYDVKM. This CDR3 is 15 amino acids long.

DNA for the CDR3: TGCGCCAGCAGCCTGGCCAGGACAGGCCTAGCGAACACTGAAGCTTTCTTT. It is translated as CASSLARTGLANTEAFF. The chain joins TRBV5-1 to TRBJ1-1; 7 nucleotides line up with TRBD1. Trimming removed 4 bases from V and 1 base from J; junction bases left unmatched: 13. Per germline, CDR1 SGHRS and CDR2 YFSETQ. This CDR3 contains 17 residues.

This clone appeared a single time. The chain couples TRBV2 to TRBJ1-4, with 7 bases identical to TRBD1. The V and J ends lost 6 bases and 4 bases, in that order; junction bases with no gene match: 11. This CDR3 has 16 amino acids. Per germline, CDR1 SNHLY and CDR2 FYNNEI. CDR3 sequence reads: CASRAGTVLFNEKLFF. CDR3 nucleotide sequence: TGTGCCAGCAGAGCCGGGACAGTTCTTTTTAATGAAAAACTGTTTTTT.

The V gene is TRBV6-1, the J gene TRBJ1-2; tentatively, D is TRBD1 (6 bases). CDR1 is MNHNS, CDR2 SASEGT, per germline. V was cut by 3 bases and J by 2 bases, with 10 bases left in between. The CDR3 is 14 amino acids. CDR3 bases: TGTGCCAGCAGTGAGGACAGAATGAACTATGGCTACACCTTC. It codes for CASSEDRMNYGYTF.

The genes are TRBV12-5 and TRBJ2-7, with D unclear. The CDR3 length is 11 residues. The V and J ends lost 5 bases and 1 base respectively, with 3 bases between them. From germline, CDR1 is LGHNT and CDR2 FRNRAP. The CDR3 sequence: CASGRSYEQYF. For the CDR3, the DNA is TGTGCTAGTGGTCGTTCCTACGAGCAGTACTTC.

This clone appeared a few times. V is TRBV29-1 and J is TRBJ2-7; the D gene is possibly TRBD2 (6 bases). Germline V gene data show CDR1 as SQVTM and CDR2 as ANQGSEA. CDR3 length: 11 residues. In DNA, the CDR3 is TGCAGTGTTCGGGACTGGTACGAGCAGTACTTC. This sequence encodes CSVRDWYEQYF.

The chain combines TRBV2 with TRBJ2-3, with TRBD2 matching 8 bases. In germline, CDR1 is SNHLY, CDR2 FYNNEI. The CDR3 length is 15 residues. V shed 6 bases and J 3 bases; nucleotides not matched to a gene: 8. CDR3 nucleotide sequence: TGTGCCAGCAGCGGGGCGGGACTAGTAACAGATACGCAGTATTTT. Translated: CASSGAGLVTDTQYF.

This chain uses TRBV28 with TRBJ1-2, with no clear D. CDR1 is MDHEN and CDR2 is SYDVKM in the germline V gene. V lost 2 bases to trimming and J lost 6 bases, with 13 bases between them. The CDR3 covers 14 residues. The CDR3 bases are TGTGCCAGCAGTTTAGAGGGTCCGTTGGATGGCTACACCTTC. This translates into CASSLEGPLDGYTF.

The chain recombines TRBV19 with TRBJ1-1; the D is unclear. The CDR3 loop spans 15 amino acids. Germline assignment: CDR1 LNHDA and CDR2 SQIVND (reference sequence). The ends were cut back, 6 bases at V and 1 base at J, with 15 bases in the middle. In DNA form, the CDR3 reads TGTGCCAGTAGCCTCCTCGGTTCTTCGAACACTGAAGCTTTCTTT. Amino acids: CASSLLGSSNTEAFF.